Listed below are T cell receptor beta chains from one sample, sequenced in a study of radiation and T cells in renal cell carcinoma. The repertoire was sequenced with immunoSEQ multiplex PCR; TCRdb's copy has only in-frame clones and lacks some. Of some 130,000 clones detected, approximately 80% appear once; the ten largest clones hold under 2.5%. The source material was blood, sampled from a patient whose treatment included radiotherapy and nephrectomy. The receptors derive from a woman aged 60-70 years with renal cell carcinoma. CDR3s include the opening cysteine and the closing phenylalanine or tryptophan.

V gene,CDR3 protein
TRBV15,CATSRVGGTGSPLHF
TRBV7-9,CASSLGPPNGNEQFF
TRBV28,CASNVRQVQNTEAFF
TRBV7-2,CASSWNSGSLEQFF
TRBV30,CAWSGDTSTQYF
TRBV7-9,CASSLPLAGADEQFF
TRBV9,CASSVGGGTFHNEQFF
TRBV5-4,CASSLGGGQETQYF
TRBV5-4,CASSLAGSQETQYF
TRBV5-1,CASSPGLAGYETQYF
TRBV28,CASRAWRDRGETEAFF
TRBV6-6,CASSYLTPDEQYF
TRBV10-1,CASSAHTDTQYF
TRBV7-9,CASSLEPGEQFF
TRBV10-3,CAITSGQGVYGYTF
TRBV6-5,CASSRGTEGSPLHF
TRBV7-2,CASSLERLAGGVQETQYF
TRBV5-1,CASSFGQGDTDTQYF
TRBV7-2,CASSLYPSSETQYF
TRBV19,CASTRGGREKLFF
TRBV9,CASSVAQGQSNYGYTF
TRBV25-1,CASSMTANYGYTF
TRBV27,CASSWTSPADTQYF
TRBV13,CASSFRYAEQYF
TRBV25-1,CASSSRVSIDGYTF
TRBV15,CATSRAEGGTGELFF
TRBV6-9,CASSYGQASYEQYF
TRBV7-2,CASSLGFSGRAETQYF
TRBV19,CASSSTHTQGSPLHF
TRBV5-1,CASSYSGREGDTQYF
TRBV6-1,CASSEGVYTF
TRBV4-2,CASSRLAGSGNEQFF
TRBV4-1,CASSQGSRGSYNEQFF
TRBV5-6,CASSPGQRPYGYTF
TRBV7-6,CASSQGGAGGLREQYF
TRBV19,CASSTLHRSNNQPQHF
TRBV9,CASSPVPGSTEAFF